One sample yielded the 3 T cell receptor beta chains listed below, sequenced in a study of cytomegalovirus exposure and HLA in healthy donors. This PCR relied on a set of 60 Vbeta primers and 13 Jbeta primers. Produced via immunoSEQ multiplex PCR; TCRdb's table is partial and in-frame only. The sample lists some 150,000 clones, 77% occurring once. The sequenced sample was PBMCs. The source is a young woman in good health and CMV-seronegative.

This chain links TRBV5-1 with TRBJ1-5; D possibly corresponds to TRBD1 (6 bases). Deletions cut 0 bases from V and 5 bases from J, with 9 bases between. This CDR3 is built from 14 residues. Germline V CDR1 and CDR2: SGHRS, YFSETQ. The CDR3 DNA sequence: TGCGCCAGCAGCTTGGAGGCAGGGGATCAGCCCCAGCATTTT. Amino acids: CASSLEAGDQPQHF.

This sequence joins TRBV6-6 and TRBJ1-2, with 7 bases identical to TRBD1. Per germline, CDR1 MNHNY and CDR2 SVGAGI (reference sequence). Unmatched junction bases numbered 12, after V lost 6 bases and J lost 2 bases. The CDR3 is 16 residues long. CDR3 amino acids: CASSLTKGAGNYGYTF. CDR3 nucleotides: TGTGCCAGCAGCCTAACAAAGGGGGCCGGCAACTATGGCTACACCTTC.

V is TRBV9 and J is TRBJ2-1, with D unclear. CDR3 size: 14 residues. V lost 0 bases and J lost 6, with 10 bases in between. The germline CDR1 and CDR2 sequences are SGDLS and YYNGEE. CDR3 in DNA: TGTGCCAGCAGCGTAGACTCCTTAGTCAATGAGCAGTTCTTC. This gives the protein CASSVDSLVNEQFF.